The 6 T cell receptor beta chains given below trace back to one sample, sequenced in a study of blood T cells in healthy people across ages. The use of a sample-barcoded 5' primer and a J-beta primer mix characterized a second PCR of about 7 to 12 cycles. TCRdb itself ran the 5' RACE reads through MiXCR, one entry per CDR3 protein. The sample has around 800,000 distinct CDR3 sequences, around two fifths seen once. Source material: blood. These receptors were taken from a man aged 60 to 69 in good health.

This clonotype was observed a few times. This rearrangement joins TRBV20-1 to TRBJ2-5; D uncertain. Germline CDR1 reads DFQATT; CDR2 reads SNEGSKA (reference sequence). Trimming left V 5 bases short and J 5 bases short, with 15 bases between. The CDR3 consists of 13 residues. CDR3 loop: CSAGRGLEETQYF. The CDR3 nucleotides are TGCAGTGCTGGCCGTGGTTTAGAGGAGACCCAGTACTTC.

This clonotype was picked up a small number of times. This rearrangement joins TRBV29-1 to TRBJ1-1; D is perhaps TRBD1 (6 bases). CDR3 length: 15 amino acids. CDR1 is SQVTM, CDR2 ANQGSEA, per germline. V was pared by 4 bases and J by 1 base, with 16 bases between. The CDR3 reads CSVVPQGRKNTEAFF. For the CDR3, the DNA is TGCAGCGTTGTACCCCAGGGGAGGAAGAACACTGAAGCTTTCTTT.

The rearrangement uses TRBV7-2 and TRBJ2-2; D call uncertain. The CDR3 is made up of 13 amino acids. Trimming stripped 3 bases from V and 6 bases from J, with 8 bases between. Germline loops: CDR1 SGHTA, CDR2 FQGNSA. The CDR3 spells CASSFTSPGELFF. CDR3 nucleotide sequence: TGTGCCAGCAGCTTTACGAGTCCCGGGGAGCTGTTTTTT. The full variable domain, its missing parts supplied by reference TRBV7-2 and TRBJ2-2, is GAGVSQSPSNKVTEKGKDVELRCDPISGHTALYWYRQSLGQGLEFLIYFQGNSAPDKSGLPSDRFSAERTGGSVSTLTIQRTQQEDSAVYLCASSFTSPGELFFGEGSRLTVL.

V and J are TRBV9 and TRBJ2-3; possibly TRBD2 for D (5 bases). CDR3 length: 16 residues. Germline V gene data show CDR1 as SGDLS and CDR2 as YYNGEE. Trimming took off 4 bases at V and 2 bases at J, with 17 bases between the two ends. As DNA, the CDR3 is TGTGCCAGCAGCCCACCTGGAGGCAGTTCCACAGATACGCAGTATTTT. As protein: CASSPPGGSSTDTQYF.

About this clonotype itself: A single base separates this from a much larger clone, so it may be a read error. The chain employs TRBV6-6 and TRBJ2-4, with D tentatively TRBD1 (5 bases). The J call is in doubt because the DNA end fits TRBJ2-7 better. Germline-derived CDR1 and CDR2 are MNHNY and SVGAGI (reference sequence). This CDR3 contains 13 residues. The CDR3 protein is CASSYGRAFEQYF. As DNA, the CDR3 is TGTGCCAGCAGTTACGGCAGGGCCTTCGAGCAGTACTTC.

This clonotype was counted between two and nine times. V is TRBV12-3 or TRBV12-4 and J is TRBJ2-6; 10 bases match TRBD2. The CDR3 loop spans 15 amino acids. V lost 11 bases and J lost 2; bases outside the gene matches: 6. CDR3: CASRGTSAGANVLTF. DNA of the CDR3: TGTGCCTCGAGGGGGACTAGCGCTGGGGCCAACGTCCTGACTTTC.